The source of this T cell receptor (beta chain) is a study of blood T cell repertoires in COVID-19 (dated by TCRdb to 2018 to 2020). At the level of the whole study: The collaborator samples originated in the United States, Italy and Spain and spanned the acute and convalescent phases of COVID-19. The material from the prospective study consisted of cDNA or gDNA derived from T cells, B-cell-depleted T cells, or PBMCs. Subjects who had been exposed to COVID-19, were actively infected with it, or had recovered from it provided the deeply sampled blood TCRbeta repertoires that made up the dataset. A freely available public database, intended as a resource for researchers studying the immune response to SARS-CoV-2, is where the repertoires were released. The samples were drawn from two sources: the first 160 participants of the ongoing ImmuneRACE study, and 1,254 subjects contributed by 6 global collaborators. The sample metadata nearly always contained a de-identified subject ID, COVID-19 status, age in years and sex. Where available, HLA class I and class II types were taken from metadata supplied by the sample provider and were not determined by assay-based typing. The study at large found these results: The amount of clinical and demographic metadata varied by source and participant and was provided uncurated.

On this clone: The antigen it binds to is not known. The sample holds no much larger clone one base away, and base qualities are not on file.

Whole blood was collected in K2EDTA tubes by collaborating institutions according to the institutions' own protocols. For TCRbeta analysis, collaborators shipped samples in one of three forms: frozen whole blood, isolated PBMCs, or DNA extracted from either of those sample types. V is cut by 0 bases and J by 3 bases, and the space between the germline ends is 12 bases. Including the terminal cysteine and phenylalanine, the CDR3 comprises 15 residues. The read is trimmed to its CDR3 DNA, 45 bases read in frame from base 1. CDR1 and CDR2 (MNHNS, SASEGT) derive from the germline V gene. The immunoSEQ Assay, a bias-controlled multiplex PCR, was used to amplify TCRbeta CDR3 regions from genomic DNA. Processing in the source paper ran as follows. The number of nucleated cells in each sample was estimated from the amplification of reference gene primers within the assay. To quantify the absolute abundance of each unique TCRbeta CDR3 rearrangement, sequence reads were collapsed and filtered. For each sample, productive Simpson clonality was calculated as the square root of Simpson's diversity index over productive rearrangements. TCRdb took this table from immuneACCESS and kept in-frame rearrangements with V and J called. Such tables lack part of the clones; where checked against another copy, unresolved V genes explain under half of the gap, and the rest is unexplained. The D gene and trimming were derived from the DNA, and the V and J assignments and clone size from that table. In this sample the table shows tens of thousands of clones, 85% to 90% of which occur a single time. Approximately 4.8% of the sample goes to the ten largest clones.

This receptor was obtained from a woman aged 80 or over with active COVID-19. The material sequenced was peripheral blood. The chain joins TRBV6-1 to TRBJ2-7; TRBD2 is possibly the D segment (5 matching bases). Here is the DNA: TGTGCCAGCAGTGAAGCGGGCAGCGAGGGCTACGAGCAGTACTTC. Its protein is CASSEAGSEGYEQYF.